This T cell receptor (beta chain) stems from a study of monozygotic twins with inflammatory bowel disease (dated by TCRdb to between 2018 and 2021). Study-level background: The complete study included about 30 monozygotic twin pairs: 19 IBD-discordant Danish pairs and nine German pairs, of which four were IBD-concordant and five were IBD-discordant. Within discordant pairs, disease-associated traits were sought mainly by comparing IBD patients with their genetically identical healthy co-twins. Each individual had, on average, about 151 000 unique TCRalpha sequences and 181 000 unique TCRbeta sequences available for analysis. The paper as a whole reports these results and caveats: No difference in repertoire similarity was observed between concordant and discordant twins, possibly owing to limited statistical power. No single strong signal or clonotype linked to IBD turned up in the results, so the idea that one exists was not supported. IBD patients shared fewer clonotypes with other individuals than healthy twins did, most markedly in patients showing signs of disease activity. Because patients received different immunosuppressive treatments, the repertoires may have picked up extra background noise and variability between individuals. The analysis was unable to tell different T cell subtypes apart. TCRbeta repertoire diversity, by inverse Simpson index, was decreased in IBD patients compared with their healthy co-twins.

As regards this clonotype: Its antigen is still unknown.

The CDR3 numbers 15 residues from cysteine through phenylalanine. Nucleotide data are not available. The germline V gene sets CDR1 to SGHTA and CDR2 to FQGNSA. Receptor libraries were prepared by 5' RACE. For each TCR library, around 3,800 ng of total RNA was used. For each sample, cDNA was synthesized in eight separate reactions using SMARTScribe reverse transcriptase. During cDNA synthesis, unique molecular identifiers containing a 6-nucleotide sample barcode were introduced by template switching. TCRalpha and TCRbeta cDNA was amplified by two nested PCRs of 16 and 9 cycles, with bead purification after each PCR. Before amplification, cDNA was treated with uracil DNA-glycosylase and purified using the QIAquick PCR purification kit. The second PCR added Illumina TruSeq-compatible adapters along with sample-specific barcodes. TapeStation and Qubit were used to check library quality and concentration, and about 5 ng of each library was pooled. Sequencing of pooled libraries was carried out on an Illumina HiSeq2500 single-index Rapid Run using 2 x 100 bp reads and custom sequencing primers. Regarding the original processing steps: MiGEC version 1.2.6 was used for UMI-based consensus assembly to correct PCR and sequencing errors. MiXCR version 2.1.1 was used to carry out V(D)J alignment, clonotype assembly and CDR3 extraction. Normalisation of gene usage, clonotype sharing and MAIT/NKT TCR abundance was achieved by analysing the top 1000, 10 000 and 20 000 clonotypes per sample. Diversity was computed as the inverse Simpson index with the vegan R package after downsampling to 27 000 UMIs. Paired Mann-Whitney U tests were applied to discordant twin pairs, with Benjamini-Hochberg correction for multiple testing. TCRdb reprocessed the sequencing reads and holds a single record per CDR3 protein sequence, with no DNA. It is TCRdb's table, rather than the study itself, that gives the V and J calls and clone size. The data table for this sample lists 440,000 or so distinct CDR3 sequences. 2% to 3% of the sample is taken by the ten largest.

An approximately 2.5 ml peripheral blood sample was drawn into PAXgene tubes per donor and stored at -80°C. Without any T cell sorting, total RNA was extracted from whole blood using the PAXgene blood miRNA kit on an automated QIAcube. Peripheral blood from monozygotic twin pairs, either concordant or discordant for inflammatory bowel disease, underwent deep TCRalpha and TCRbeta repertoire profiling that used unique molecular barcoding. Smoking habits were recorded for all twin pairs, and individuals were classified as current, former or never smokers. The V and J genes are TRBV7-2 and TRBJ2-2; absent DNA, TCRdb's TRBD1 call cannot be checked. This TCR derives from a human donor with ulcerative colitis or Crohn's disease, or a healthy co-twin of an affected twin (not recorded which). The source material was blood. CDR3 region: CASSLEDTNTGELFF.